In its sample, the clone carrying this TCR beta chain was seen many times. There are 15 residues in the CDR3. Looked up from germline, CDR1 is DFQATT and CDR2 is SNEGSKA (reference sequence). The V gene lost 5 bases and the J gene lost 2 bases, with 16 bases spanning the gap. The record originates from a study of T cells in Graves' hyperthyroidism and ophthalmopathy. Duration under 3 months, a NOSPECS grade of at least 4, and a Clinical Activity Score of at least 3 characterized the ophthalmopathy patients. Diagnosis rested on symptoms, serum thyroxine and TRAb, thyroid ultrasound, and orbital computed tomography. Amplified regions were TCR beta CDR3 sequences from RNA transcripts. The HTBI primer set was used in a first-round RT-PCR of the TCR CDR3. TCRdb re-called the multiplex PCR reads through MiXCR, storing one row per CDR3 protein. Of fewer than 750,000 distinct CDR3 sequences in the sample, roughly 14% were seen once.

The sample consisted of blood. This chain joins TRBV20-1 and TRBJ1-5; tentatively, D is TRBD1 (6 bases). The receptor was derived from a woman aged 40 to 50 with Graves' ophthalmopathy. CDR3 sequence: CSASRGGAGNQPQHF. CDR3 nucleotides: TGCAGTGCTTCCCGGGGGGGGGCGGGCAATCAGCCCCAGCATTTT.